The sequence of this T cell receptor beta chain was determined in a study of shared clonotypes between healthy human individuals (dated by TCRdb to about 2020). Regarding the study in general: Two women and a few men aged 18 to 49 years were included in the cohort. For each donor, CD4 naive and CD4 memory were each given three plates, CD8 naive was given two plates, and CD8 memory was given one plate. The study deeply sequenced blood TCR repertoires of roughly five healthy adults to estimate repertoire size and the extent of clonotype sharing between individuals. To increase sequencing depth and limit assay-specific biases, different laboratories used diverse techniques to prepare libraries and sequence TCR repertoires. Each donor's leukapheresis produced roughly between about 0.8 and 10 billion PBMCs.

For CDR1 and CDR2, the germline V gene (reference sequence) lists MNHEY and SMNVEV. Inclusive of the bounding cysteine and phenylalanine, the CDR3 is 16 residues long. Left in the record is the CDR3 DNA by itself, 48 bases read in frame from the first base. The germline V end is reduced by 5 bases and the J end by 5 bases; junction bases left unmatched: 12. CD8 naive samples were obtained by positive selection for CCR7 among CD45RO-negative cells, yielding a CD45RA+CCR7+ population from which TemRA cells were excluded. Healthy HIV-negative adults with no recently reported acute infections or vaccinations were included as donors. Every donor was a Caucasian adult living in Nashville, Tennessee, USA. Blood was collected by leukapheresis, and PBMCs were isolated by Ficoll-Histopaque density gradient centrifugation and then cryopreserved in liquid nitrogen vapor phase. Analytical flow cytometry was used to check the purity and quantity of every magnetically sorted T cell population. Genomic DNA was isolated from every sorted fraction and measured by UV absorbance on a Nanodrop 2000c.

Results the study describes overall, beyond this receptor: Pairwise subsampling led to the expectation that sequencing depth would affect the degree of clonotype sharing among donors. Compared with non-shared clonotypes, clonotypes shared by all four sorted-subset donors had higher generation probabilities. The small number of donors limited the genetic and exposure-history diversity represented. Rarefaction of sorted-subset datasets indicated incomplete sequencing despite the large sequencing depth. Sampling was limited to blood, and TCR repertoires in tissue likely differ from TCR repertoires in blood. Larger estimated clonotype richness was generally found for naive subsets than for memory subsets. Roughly 5.2% of naive CD4, around 4% of naive CD8, approximately 2% of memory CD4, and less than 0.45% of memory CD8 clonotypes were shared across several donors.

About this clone itself: Its cognate antigen has yet to be identified. One base away there is no much larger clone; base qualities are not given.

Using the deep immunoSEQ assay, TCR CDR3 regions were amplified from genomic DNA by multiplex PCR. For each cell subset, the extracted genomic DNA was distributed evenly across all wells of several immunoSEQ 96-well plates, and each plate served as one replicate. For sorted subsets, each replicate PCR was loaded with roughly 200 ng genomic DNA, equivalent to approximately 27,000 T cell genomes. Purified libraries were measured with a Qubit 3.0 fluorometer, size-checked on a Bioanalyzer 2100, and measured again with the KAPA Library Quantification kit. Every immunoSEQ 96-well plate was sequenced on a separate single-read 150-cycle Illumina NextSeq 550 flow cell. The source study handled its data this way. Because the immunoSEQ output included only junctional sequences and no quality scores, the filtering could not be the same as the filtering used for full-length reads. To assign V/J genes and CDR3, sequences were annotated against IMGT germline references using PyIR, a Python wrapper for IgBLAST v1.9. Reads were removed for weak V/J assignments (E-value above 1e-6), missing CDR3, stop codons, out-of-frame junctions, or ambiguous translated residues. V3J clonotypes were defined as sequences sharing the same inferred V gene, J gene, and CDR3 amino acid sequence. Percentage overlap between repertoires was calculated by dividing the number of shared unique clonotypes by the size of the smaller repertoire. Three approaches were used to assess repertoire richness: RTK rarefaction, the Chao1 estimator, and Recon v2.1 estimates of unobserved clonotypes. Generation probabilities for all TCRbeta clonotypes obtained by the gDNA method from a handful of donors were computed using OLGA. Not all clones reach the TCRdb copy of this immuneACCESS table, which keeps in-frame sequences only. Checked studies attribute under half of the gap to unresolved V genes and leave the rest unexplained. The V and J calls and clone size are taken from that table; D and trimming were inferred from the DNA. The sample records around 2,000,000 clones, just over 90% of which are singletons. The ten largest clones represent roughly 1.8% of the sample.

The chain was built from TRBV27 and TRBJ2-4, with 7 bases matching TRBD1. The TCR comes from a man aged 18-30 years in good health. Some clones in this sample may be carry-over from other donors' samples. Source material: naive CD8+ T cells from PBMCs. The cell subset or site label corresponds to: CD45RA+CCR7+. The DNA sequence reads TGTGCCAGCAGTCCCCTCGGACAGGCGGACCAAAACATTCAGTACTTC. It is translated as CASSPLGQADQNIQYF.